This TCR beta chain was captured in a study of blood T cell repertoires in COVID-19. Assay used: immunoSEQ multiplex PCR; TCRdb lists only in-frame clones, some missing. The data show 120,000 to 150,000 clones, roughly nine tenths seen once. The CDR3 runs 15 residues. Trimming stripped 3 bases from V and 5 bases from J, with 17 bases between. The germline CDR1 and CDR2 sequences are KGHSH and LQKENI. The V and J genes are TRBV18 and TRBJ2-7, with D maybe TRBD2 (5 bases). This clonotype was sampled from a woman aged 60-75 years with active COVID-19. Specimen: peripheral blood. The CDR3 loop reads CASSPSLGKEDEQYF. The CDR3 region has the DNA TGTGCCAGCTCACCGTCATTGGGGAAGGAGGACGAGCAGTACTTC.